This TCR beta chain was recovered during a study of PD-L1 blockade in urothelial cancer. Across the study: Researchers found blood samples held a median of approximately 150,000 T cells.

This clone was seen only a few times. Mismatch with germline at one junction end may stem from a read error. Germline V lookup: CDR1 SGHRS, CDR2 YFSETQ. This CDR3 comprises 14 residues. Sequenced by immunoSEQ multiplex PCR; TCRdb stores in-frame clones only, minus some. The table lists tens of thousands of clones, approximately 80% of them singletons. Patients were living with locally advanced or metastatic urothelial carcinoma. The origin of this receptor is a man in his 70s with urothelial cancer. This chain connects TRBV5-1 to TRBJ1-4, with TRBD1 matching 9 bases. The sequencing here drew on PBMCs, taken around atezolizumab (anti-PD-L1) treatment. The CDR3 reads CASTSPGQGGKTVF. The CDR3 coding sequence is TGCGCCAGCACTTCTCCGGGACAGGGCGGAAAAACTGTTTTT.